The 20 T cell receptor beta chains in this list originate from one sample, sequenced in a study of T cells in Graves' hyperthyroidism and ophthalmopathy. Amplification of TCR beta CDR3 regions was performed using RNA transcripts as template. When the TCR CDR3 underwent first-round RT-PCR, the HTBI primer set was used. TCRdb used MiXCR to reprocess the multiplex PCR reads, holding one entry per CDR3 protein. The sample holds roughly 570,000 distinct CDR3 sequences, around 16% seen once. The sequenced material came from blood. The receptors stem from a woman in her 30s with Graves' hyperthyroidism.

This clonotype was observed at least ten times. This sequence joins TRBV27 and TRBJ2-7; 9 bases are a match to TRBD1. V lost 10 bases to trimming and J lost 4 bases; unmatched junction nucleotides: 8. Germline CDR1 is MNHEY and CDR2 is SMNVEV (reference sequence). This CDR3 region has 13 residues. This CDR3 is CATWTGTGYEQYF. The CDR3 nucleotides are TGTGCCACCTGGACCGGGACAGGGTACGAGCAGTACTTC.

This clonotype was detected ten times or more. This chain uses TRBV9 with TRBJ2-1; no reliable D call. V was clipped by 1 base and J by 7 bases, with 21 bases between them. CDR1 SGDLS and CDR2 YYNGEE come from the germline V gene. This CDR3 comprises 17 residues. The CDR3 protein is CASSVIALRPPLNEQFF. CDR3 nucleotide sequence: TGTGCCAGCAGCGTAATCGCTCTGAGACCCCCCCTAAATGAGCAGTTCTTC.

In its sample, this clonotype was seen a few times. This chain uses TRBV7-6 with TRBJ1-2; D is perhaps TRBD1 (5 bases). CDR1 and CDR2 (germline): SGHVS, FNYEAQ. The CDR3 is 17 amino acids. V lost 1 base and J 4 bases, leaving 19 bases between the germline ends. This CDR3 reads CASSLVSGVVDIYGYTF. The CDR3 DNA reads TGTGCCAGCAGCTTAGTGTCGGGGGTGGTCGACATCTATGGCTACACCTTC. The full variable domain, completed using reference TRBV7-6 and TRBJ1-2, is GAGVSQSPRYKVTKRGQDVALRCDPISGHVSLYWYRQALGQGPEFLTYFNYEAQQDKSGLPNDRFSAERPEGSISTLTIQRTEQRDSAMYRCASSLVSGVVDIYGYTFGSGTRLTVV.

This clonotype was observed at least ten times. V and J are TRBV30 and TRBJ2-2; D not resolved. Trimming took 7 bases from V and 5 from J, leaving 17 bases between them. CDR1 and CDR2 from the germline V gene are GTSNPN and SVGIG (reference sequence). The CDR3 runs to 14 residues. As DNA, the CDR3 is TGTGCCTCCACCCAAACGGGTGGTACCGGGGAGCTGTTTTTT. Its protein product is CASTQTGGTGELFF.

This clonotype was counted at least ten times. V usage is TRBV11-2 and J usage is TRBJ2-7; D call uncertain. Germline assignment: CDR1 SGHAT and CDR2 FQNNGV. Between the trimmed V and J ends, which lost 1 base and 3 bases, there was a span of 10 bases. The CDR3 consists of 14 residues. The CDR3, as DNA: TGTGCCAGCAGCTTAGGGCTCGAGAACTACGAGCAGTACTTC. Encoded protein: CASSLGLENYEQYF.

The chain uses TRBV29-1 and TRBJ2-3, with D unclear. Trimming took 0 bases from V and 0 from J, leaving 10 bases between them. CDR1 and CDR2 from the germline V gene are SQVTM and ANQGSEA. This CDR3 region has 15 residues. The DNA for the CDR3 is TGCAGCGTTGAAGATCGGCGCGTAAGCACAGATACGCAGTATTTT. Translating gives CSVEDRRVSTDTQYF.

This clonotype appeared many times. The CDR3 DNA is TGTGCCAGCAGTTTTGGGAGCGCGGGACAGCCCTACGAGCAGTACTTC. Amino acids: CASSFGSAGQPYEQYF. The chain recombines TRBV12-3 or TRBV12-4 with TRBJ2-7; a possible D gene is TRBD1 (7 bases). V dropped 3 bases and J dropped 2 bases, with 17 bases sitting between them. The CDR3 runs 16 residues.

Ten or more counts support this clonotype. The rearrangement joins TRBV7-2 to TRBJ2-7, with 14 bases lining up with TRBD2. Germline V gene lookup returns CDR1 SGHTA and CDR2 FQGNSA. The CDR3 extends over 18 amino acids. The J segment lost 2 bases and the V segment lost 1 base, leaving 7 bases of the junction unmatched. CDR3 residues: CASSLGGTSGSPPYEQYF. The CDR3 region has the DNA TGTGCCAGCAGCTTAGGTGGGACTAGCGGGAGCCCTCCCTACGAGCAGTACTTC.

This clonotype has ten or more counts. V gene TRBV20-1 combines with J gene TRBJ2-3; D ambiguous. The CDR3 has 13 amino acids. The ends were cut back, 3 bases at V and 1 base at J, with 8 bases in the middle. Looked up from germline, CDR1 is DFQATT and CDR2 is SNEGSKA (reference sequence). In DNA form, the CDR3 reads TGCAGTGCTAGTAACACCGGCACAGATACGCAGTATTTT. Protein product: CSASNTGTDTQYF.

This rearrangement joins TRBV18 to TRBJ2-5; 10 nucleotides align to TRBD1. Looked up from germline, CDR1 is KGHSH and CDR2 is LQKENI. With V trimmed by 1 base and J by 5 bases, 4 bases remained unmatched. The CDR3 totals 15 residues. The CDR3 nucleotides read TGTGCCAGCTCACCACGGGACAGGGGTCGGGAGACCCAGTACTTC. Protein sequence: CASSPRDRGRETQYF.

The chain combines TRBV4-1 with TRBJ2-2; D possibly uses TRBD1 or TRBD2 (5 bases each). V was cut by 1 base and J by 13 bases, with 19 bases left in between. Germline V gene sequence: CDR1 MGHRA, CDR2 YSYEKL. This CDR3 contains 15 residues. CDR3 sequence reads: CASSQGDGAARTLFF. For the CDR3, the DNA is TGCGCCAGCAGCCAAGGGGACGGCGCCGCAAGGACGCTGTTTTTT.

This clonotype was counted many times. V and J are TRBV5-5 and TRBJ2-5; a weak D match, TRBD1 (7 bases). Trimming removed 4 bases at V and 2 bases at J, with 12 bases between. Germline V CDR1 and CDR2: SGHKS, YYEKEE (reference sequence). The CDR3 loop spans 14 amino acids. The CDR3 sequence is CASSLRGQQETQYF. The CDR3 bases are TGTGCCAGCAGCCTGCGGGGACAGCAAGAGACCCAGTACTTC.

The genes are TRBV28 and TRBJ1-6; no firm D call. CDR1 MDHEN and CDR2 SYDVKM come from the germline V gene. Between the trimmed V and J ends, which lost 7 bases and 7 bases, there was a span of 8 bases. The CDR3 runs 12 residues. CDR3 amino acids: CASMKMNSPLHF. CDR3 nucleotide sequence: TGTGCCAGCATGAAAATGAATTCACCCCTCCACTTT. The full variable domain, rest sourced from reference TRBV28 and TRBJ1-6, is DVKVTQSSRYLVKRTGEKVFLECVQDMDHENMFWYRQDPGLGLRLIYFSYDVKMKEKGDIPEGYSVSREKKERFSLILESASTNQTSMYLCASMKMNSPLHFGNGTRLTVT.

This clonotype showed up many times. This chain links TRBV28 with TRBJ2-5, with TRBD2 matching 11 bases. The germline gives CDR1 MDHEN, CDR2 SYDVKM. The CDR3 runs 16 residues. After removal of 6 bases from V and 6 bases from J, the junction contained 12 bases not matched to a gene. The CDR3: CASRTFTSGSRKTQYF. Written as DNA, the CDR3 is TGTGCCAGCAGGACCTTTACTAGCGGGAGTAGAAAGACCCAGTACTTC.

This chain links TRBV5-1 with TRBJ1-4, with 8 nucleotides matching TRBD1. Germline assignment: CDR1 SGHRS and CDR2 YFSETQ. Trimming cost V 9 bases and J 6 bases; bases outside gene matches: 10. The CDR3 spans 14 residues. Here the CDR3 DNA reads TGCGCCAACAGGGGGGCTGGTATTTATGAAAAACTGTTTTTT. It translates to CANRGAGIYEKLFF.

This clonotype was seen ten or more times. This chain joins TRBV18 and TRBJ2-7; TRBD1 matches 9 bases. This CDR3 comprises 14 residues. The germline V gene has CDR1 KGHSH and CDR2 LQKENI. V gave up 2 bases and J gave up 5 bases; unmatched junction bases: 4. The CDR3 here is CASSPTGGGDEQYF. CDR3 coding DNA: TGTGCCAGCTCACCAACAGGGGGCGGGGACGAGCAGTACTTC.

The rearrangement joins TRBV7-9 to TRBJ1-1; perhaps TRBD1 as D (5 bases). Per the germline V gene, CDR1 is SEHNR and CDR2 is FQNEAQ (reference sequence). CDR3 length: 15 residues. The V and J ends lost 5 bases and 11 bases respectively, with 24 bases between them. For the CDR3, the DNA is TGTGCCAGCAGCCGCATCATGGGGGTGGTCGGTGAGGCTTTCTTT. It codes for CASSRIMGVVGEAFF.

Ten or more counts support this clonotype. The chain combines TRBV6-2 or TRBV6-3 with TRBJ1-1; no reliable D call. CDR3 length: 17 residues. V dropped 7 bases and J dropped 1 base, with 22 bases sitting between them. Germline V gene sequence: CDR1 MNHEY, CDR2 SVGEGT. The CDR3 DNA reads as TGTGCCAGCATTTCGGACCCCCCTCTCATGAAGAACACTGAAGCTTTCTTT. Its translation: CASISDPPLMKNTEAFF.

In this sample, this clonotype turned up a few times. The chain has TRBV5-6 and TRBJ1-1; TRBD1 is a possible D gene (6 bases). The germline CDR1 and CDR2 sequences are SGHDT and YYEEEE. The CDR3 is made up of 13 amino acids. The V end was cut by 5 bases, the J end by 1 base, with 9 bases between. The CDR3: CASRPGQNTEAFF. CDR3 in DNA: TGTGCCAGCAGGCCGGGACAGAACACTGAAGCTTTCTTT.

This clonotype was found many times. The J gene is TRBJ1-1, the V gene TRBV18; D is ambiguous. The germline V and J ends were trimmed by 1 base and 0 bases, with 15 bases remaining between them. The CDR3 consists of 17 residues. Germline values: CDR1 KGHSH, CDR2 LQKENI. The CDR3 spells CASSPLERAGMNTEAFF. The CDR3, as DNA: TGTGCCAGCTCACCACTGGAGAGGGCGGGCATGAACACTGAAGCTTTCTTT.